This is a list of T cell receptor beta chains from one sample in a study of cytomegalovirus exposure and HLA in healthy donors. Here immunoSEQ multiplex PCR was the method, and the copy in TCRdb shows in-frame clones only, minus some. The sample shows about 130,000 clones, and more than 1.5% sits with its ten largest clones. What was sequenced was PBMCs. These receptors were obtained from a middle-aged woman in good health and CMV-seropositive. CDR3s include the opening cysteine and the closing phenylalanine or tryptophan. D genes are given only for firm matches.

J,V,D,DNA,CDR3
TRBJ2-1,TRBV5-1,-,TGCGCCAGCAGCTTAGGGCAGGGTGAGAGCAATGAGCAGTTCTTC,CASSLGQGESNEQFF
TRBJ2-2,TRBV6-5,TRBD1,TGTGCCAGCAGTTCCCGGGACAGGGTGAACACCGGGGAGCTGTTTTTT,CASSSRDRVNTGELFF
TRBJ2-7,TRBV19,-,TGTGCCGTTAGCCAAGGGGCCTCCTACGAGCAGTACTTC,CAVSQGASYEQYF
TRBJ1-2,TRBV6-1,-,TGTGCCAGCAGTGCCTCGTGGCAGGGTGTGTTTGGCTACACCTTC,CASSASWQGVFGYTF
TRBJ1-5,TRBV6-1,-,TGTGCCAGCAGTGAACTAGGTGCTTATCAGCCCCAGCATTTT,CASSELGAYQPQHF
TRBJ2-1,TRBV11-2,TRBD2,TGTGCCAGCAGCTTACTAGCGGGGGTCCCTGAGCAGTTCTTC,CASSLLAGVPEQFF
TRBJ1-5,TRBV28,-,TGTGCCAGCAGTTTGGGGCAGACAAATCAGCCCCAGCATTTT,CASSLGQTNQPQHF
TRBJ2-7,TRBV10-3,-,TGTGCCATCAGTGAGGAGAGCGGGACAGGTCGCTACGAGCAGTACTTC,CAISEESGTGRYEQYF
TRBJ1-2,TRBV5-5,-,TGTGCCAGCAGCATAGACAGAGCTAACTATGGCTACACCTTC,CASSIDRANYGYTF
TRBJ1-2,TRBV28,-,TGTGCCAGCAGCAGGGCAAACTATGGCTACACCTTC,CASSRANYGYTF
TRBJ1-1,TRBV28,TRBD1,TGTGCCAGCAGTTTCACCGGGACAGGGGTGAACACTGAAGCTTTCTTT,CASSFTGTGVNTEAFF
TRBJ2-3,TRBV7-8,TRBD1,TGTGCCAGCAGCTTAGAGCCTCCGGGTAGCAGGGGGATGGAGTATTTT,CASSLEPPGSRGMEYF
TRBJ1-1,TRBV4-1,-,TGCGCCAGCAGCCGTCAAGGAAGCGCTGAAGCTTTCTTT,CASSRQGSAEAFF
TRBJ2-7,TRBV11-2,-,TGTGCCAGCAGCTTAGATCAGAGGGAGCAGTACTTC,CASSLDQREQYF
TRBJ1-2,TRBV6-5,TRBD1,TGTGCCAGCAGGGGACAGGGGGCTTTTAACTATGGCTACACCTTC,CASRGQGAFNYGYTF
TRBJ2-7,TRBV7-8,TRBD2,TGTGCCAGCAGCTTAGCTGCCACTAGCGGGTGGTACGAGCAGTACTTC,CASSLAATSGWYEQYF
TRBJ2-2,TRBV5-1,-,TGCGCCAGCAGCCCCACAGGGTTTAACACCGGGGAGCTGTTTTTT,CASSPTGFNTGELFF
TRBJ2-7,TRBV7-8,TRBD2,TGTGCCAGCAGTTCACTAGCGGGAGTTGGCGAGCAGTACTTC,CASSSLAGVGEQYF
TRBJ1-1,TRBV18,-,TGTGCCAGCTCCCCAGGTACGGGAACGAGAATGAACACTGAAGCTTTCTTT,CASSPGTGTRMNTEAFF
TRBJ1-5,TRBV2,-,TGTGCCAGCAAGGACCCAGGGGCCAATCAGCCCCAGCATTTT,CASKDPGANQPQHF
TRBJ1-2,TRBV5-1,-,TGCGCCAGCAGCTTGGTTGGGTTATGGGAGGACCCCCGGGACTATGGCTACACCTTC,CASSLVGLWEDPRDYGYTF
TRBJ2-7,TRBV6-5,TRBD2,TGTGCCAGCAGTTACCTCCAGGGAGGGGAGCAGTACTTC,CASSYLQGGEQYF
TRBJ2-2,TRBV11-2,-,TGTGCCAGCAGCTTAACGGCTAGCGAGTGGGCCGGGGAGCTGTTTTTT,CASSLTASEWAGELFF
TRBJ2-6,TRBV5-6,TRBD2,TGTGCCAGCAGCATGGAGGGAGGGGCGCAATACTCTCGGGCCAACGTCCTGACTTTC,CASSMEGGAQYSRANVLTF
TRBJ1-2,TRBV6-1,-,TGTGCCAGCAGTCCGACCCGGGAGCCCTATGGCTACACCTTC,CASSPTREPYGYTF
TRBJ2-6,TRBV7-3,-,TGTGCCAGCTCGGAGAGCCCTGGTGGGGCCAACGTCCTGACTTTC,CASSESPGGANVLTF
TRBJ2-4,TRBV13,-,TGTGCCAGCAGCTTAGATGGACTCCCGGTAAACATTCAGTACTTC,CASSLDGLPVNIQYF
TRBJ2-1,TRBV2,-,TGTGCCAGCACTTACCGGGACTCTTCACTCTTC,CASTYRDSSLF
TRBJ2-1,TRBV10-3,TRBD2,TGTGCCATCAGAGGGACTAGCGGACACGAGCAGTTCTTC,CAIRGTSGHEQFF
TRBJ1-6,TRBV10-3,-,TGTGCCATCAGTGAGTCGGCAGGCCAAAATTCACCCCTCCACTTT,CAISESAGQNSPLHF
TRBJ2-7,TRBV7-6,-,TGTGCCAGCAGCTTGACACACGGCAGGCCCCAGGAGCAGTACTTC,CASSLTHGRPQEQYF
TRBJ2-5,TRBV7-9,TRBD2,TGTGCCAGCAGCTTCCTAGCGGGAGGCGAGACCCAGTACTTC,CASSFLAGGETQYF
TRBJ1-5,TRBV27,-,TGTGCCAGCAGTCCCCTCCTCGGGCAGCCCCAGCATTTT,CASSPLLGQPQHF
TRBJ2-5,TRBV18,TRBD1,TGTGCCAGCTCACCGGATCTGGGACAGGGTGAGACCCAGTACTTC,CASSPDLGQGETQYF
TRBJ2-2,TRBV11-2,-,TGTGCCAGCAGCTTAGTACAGACGAACACCGGGGAGCTGTTTTTT,CASSLVQTNTGELFF
TRBJ2-7,TRBV12-5,-,TGTGCTAGTGGTTTGGACAGCTACGAGCAGTACTTC,CASGLDSYEQYF
TRBJ2-7,TRBV11-2,-,TGTGCCAGCAGCTTTAGCCAGGGCCCCTACGAGCAGTACTTC,CASSFSQGPYEQYF
TRBJ1-5,TRBV21-1,-,TGTGCCAGCAGCAAACCCGGGACACCCTTGGGCAATCAGCCCCGGCATTTT,CASSKPGTPLGNQPRHF
TRBJ2-1,TRBV28,TRBD2,TGTGCCAGCAGTTTATTCACGGGAGGGCCGTACAATGAGCAGTTCTTC,CASSLFTGGPYNEQFF
TRBJ2-5,TRBV7-2,-,TGTGCCAGCAGCTTAGTTACCAGGGGAGGGGAGACCCAGTACTTC,CASSLVTRGGETQYF
TRBJ1-1,TRBV18,-,TGTGCCAGCTCACCACCAGTCGGGAGGAACACTGAAGCTTTCTTT,CASSPPVGRNTEAFF
TRBJ2-3,TRBV7-2,-,TGTGCCAGCAGCTCTGGAGGTTACGTAGATACGCAGTATTTT,CASSSGGYVDTQYF
TRBJ2-3,TRBV7-9,TRBD1,TGTGCCAGCAGCTTGGGGACAGGGCTAGCAGATACGCAGTATTTT,CASSLGTGLADTQYF
TRBJ1-5,TRBV28,TRBD1,TGTGCCAGCAGTTCCGTGGACAGGGGGCATCTTCAGCCCCAGCATTTT,CASSSVDRGHLQPQHF
TRBJ2-3,TRBV2,TRBD1,TGTGCCAGCAGCCTAGGACAGGGATACACAGATACGCAGTATTTT,CASSLGQGYTDTQYF
TRBJ1-2,TRBV5-6,TRBD1,TGTGCCAGCAGAACTGGACAGGCCCTATATGGCTACACCTTC,CASRTGQALYGYTF
TRBJ1-2,TRBV5-6,-,TGTGCCAGCAGCGCAGCCCCACGGAGCTATGGCTACACCTTC,CASSAAPRSYGYTF
TRBJ1-1,TRBV30,TRBD1,TGTGCCTGGAGCTACGGACAGGGAGGTGAAGCTTTCTTT,CAWSYGQGGEAFF
TRBJ2-1,TRBV7-9,TRBD2,TGTGCCAGCAGCTTAGCAACTAGCGTCTCCTACAATGAGCAGTTCTTC,CASSLATSVSYNEQFF
TRBJ2-1,TRBV5-6,-,TGTGCCAGCAGCTTGTACCGGAGAGGGAGGGGGTCCTACAATGAGCAGTTCTTC,CASSLYRRGRGSYNEQFF
TRBJ2-3,TRBV30,TRBD2,TGTGCCTGGAGTGTACCGGGACTAGCGGGAGGACTTTACACAGATACGCAGTATTTT,CAWSVPGLAGGLYTDTQYF
TRBJ2-5,TRBV7-9,TRBD2,TGTGCCAGCAGCGCTGGGACTAGCGAGCAAGAGACCCAGTACTTC,CASSAGTSEQETQYF
TRBJ1-1,TRBV5-1,TRBD1,TGCGCCAGCAGCTTGTCCAGGACAGGTTCGAACACTGAAGCTTTCTTT,CASSLSRTGSNTEAFF
TRBJ2-1,TRBV5-1,-,TGCGCCAGCAGCTTAACATCAGGGGACCGGGGAAAGTCCTACAATGAGCAGTTCTTC,CASSLTSGDRGKSYNEQFF
TRBJ2-7,TRBV5-1,TRBD1,TGCGCCAGCAGCCCCCAGACAGGGCCCGCCGAGCAGTACTTC,CASSPQTGPAEQYF
TRBJ2-1,TRBV7-2,-,TGTGCCAGCAGCTTAGATGACAGCCCTCTCTTCTTGTCGTACAATGAGCAGTTCTTC,CASSLDDSPLFLSYNEQFF
TRBJ2-5,TRBV25-1,TRBD1,TGTGCCAGCAGTCCTCCCCCAGGGGGAAGCGAGACCCAGTACTTC,CASSPPPGGSETQYF